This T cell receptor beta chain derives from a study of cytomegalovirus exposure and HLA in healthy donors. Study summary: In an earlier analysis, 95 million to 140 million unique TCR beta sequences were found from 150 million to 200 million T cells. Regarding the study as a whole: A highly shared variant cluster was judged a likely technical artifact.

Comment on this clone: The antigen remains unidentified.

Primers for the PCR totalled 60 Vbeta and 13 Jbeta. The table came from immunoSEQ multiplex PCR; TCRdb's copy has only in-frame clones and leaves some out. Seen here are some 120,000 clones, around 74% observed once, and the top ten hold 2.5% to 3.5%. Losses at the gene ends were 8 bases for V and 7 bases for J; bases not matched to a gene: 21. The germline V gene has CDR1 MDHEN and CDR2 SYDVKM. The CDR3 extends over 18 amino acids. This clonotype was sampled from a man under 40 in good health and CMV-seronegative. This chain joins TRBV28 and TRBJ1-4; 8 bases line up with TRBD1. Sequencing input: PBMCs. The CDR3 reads CASAHLSWTGIKGEKLFF. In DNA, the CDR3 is TGTGCCAGCGCACATCTCAGTTGGACAGGGATTAAGGGTGAAAAACTGTTTTTT.